This TCR beta chain derives from a study of vaccination and CD4 T cells after COVID-19. Scientists ran DNA taken from cultured CD4+ T cells through the Oncomine TCR Beta short-read assay for sequencing. Once CD4+ T cells had been cultured, genomic DNA was extracted from them. TCRdb reprocessed the PCR reads via MiXCR and lists one record per CDR3 protein. The sample consists of about 7,100 distinct CDR3 sequences, roughly 44% of them appearing once. The CDR3 contains 15 residues. V was cut by 0 bases and J by 5 bases, with 14 bases left in between. Germline loops: CDR1 MNHEY, CDR2 SVGAGI. Worth noting for this clonotype: Its antigen is unknown.

The treatment is: approximately nine-day PBMC culture with coronavirus spike peptide pools or control peptides (ViraFEST assay). CD4+ T cells that came from the unexposed donor were collected before the COVID-19 pandemic (2011-2018). With around 9.2 ug/ml peptide pools and roughly 10 IU/ml IL-2, PBMCs were cultured at approximately 2 million per well. The sequenced sample consisted of CD4+ T cells from blood, cultured in vitro. The TCR comes from a human donor in good health. The rearrangement uses TRBV6-5 and TRBJ2-7; possibly TRBD1 for D (5 bases). This CDR3 is CASSYSSGYPNEQYF. The CDR3 nucleotides are TGTGCCAGCAGTTACTCGTCAGGGTATCCCAACGAGCAGTACTTC.